Sequencing of this TCR beta chain was carried out in a study of blood T cell repertoires in COVID-19 (dated by TCRdb to 2019 to 2021). Regarding the research as a whole: Samples from collaborators originated in the United States, Italy and Spain and spanned both the acute and convalescent phases of COVID-19. A de-identified subject ID, COVID-19 status, age in years and sex were almost always included in the sample metadata. HLA class I and class II types, where available, came from metadata supplied by the sample provider rather than from assay-based typing. A freely available public database, intended as a resource for researchers studying the immune response to SARS-CoV-2, is where the repertoires were released. The samples were drawn from two sources: the first 160 participants of the ongoing ImmuneRACE study, and over 1,000 subjects contributed by 6 global collaborators. The material from the prospective study consisted of cDNA or gDNA derived from T cells, B-cell-depleted T cells, or PBMCs. Subjects who had been exposed to COVID-19, were actively infected with it, or had recovered from it provided the deeply sampled blood TCRbeta repertoires that made up the dataset. Overall study outcomes, separate from this receptor: The amount of clinical and demographic metadata varied by source and participant and was provided uncurated.

TCRbeta CDR3 regions were amplified from genomic DNA using the immunoSEQ Assay, a bias-controlled multiplex PCR. The study's processing was this. Within the assay, amplification of reference gene primers was used to estimate how many nucleated cells each sample contained. To quantify the absolute abundance of each unique TCRbeta CDR3 rearrangement, sequence reads were collapsed and filtered. For each sample, productive Simpson clonality was calculated as the square root of Simpson's diversity index across productive rearrangements. Entries here come from immuneACCESS through TCRdb and include only in-frame sequences with V and J called. Some clones fail to appear in such tables; in the studies checked, an unresolved V gene covers under half of the shortfall, and the cause of the remainder is unknown. V and J calls and clone size come straight from that table; D and trimming were deduced from the DNA. In all, the sample holds some 75,000 clones, and under 80% of those were seen once. The top ten clonotypes cover 20% of the sample.

CDR1 and CDR2, looked up from the germline V gene, are LGHNT and FRNRAP. The CDR3 sequence holds 16 residues, the cysteine and phenylalanine included. The read is trimmed to its CDR3 DNA, 48 bases read in frame from base 1. V and J are truncated by 3 bases and 4 bases respectively, leaving an intervening sequence of 15 bases. This clone was detected only a few times. Its cognate antigen has yet to be identified. Base qualities are missing; no much larger clone stands one base away. The collaborating institutions used their own protocols to collect whole blood in K2EDTA tubes. For TCRbeta analysis, collaborators shipped samples in one of three forms: frozen whole blood, isolated PBMCs, or DNA extracted from either of those sample types.

The chain is encoded by TRBV12-5 joined to TRBJ1-4, and perhaps TRBD1 as D gene, on 6 matching bases. The sequenced sample was peripheral blood. This TCR was recovered from a woman of 80 years or more with active or convalescent COVID-19. The DNA is as follows: TGTGCTAGTGGTTTTGGGGGGGCAGAACTTAATGAAAAACTGTTTTTT. Its product reads: CASGFGGAELNEKLFF.